The sample holds a few counts of the clone carrying this T cell receptor (beta chain). The TCRbeta library was prepared with unique molecular identifiers. TCRdb processed the PCR reads anew with MiXCR; each CDR3 protein has one entry. The sample carries 500,000 to 600,000 distinct CDR3 sequences, approximately 30% recorded once. This record belongs to a study of T-cell reconstitution after alpha-beta-depleted transplantation in children. V lost 5 bases, J lost 4 bases, and 9 bases lay in between. This CDR3 spans 13 amino acids. CDR1 is SGHTA and CDR2 is FQGNSA in the germline V gene. The sequenced sample was PBMCs from the stem cell graft donor, obtained from the stem cell graft. This TCR came from a human donor who donated a stem cell graft to a child with aplastic anemia. The rearrangement uses TRBV7-2 and TRBJ1-5, with a tentative D call TRBD1 (6 bases). This CDR3 is CASSRQGNQPQHF. The CDR3 coding sequence is TGTGCCAGCAGCCGGCAGGGGAATCAGCCCCAGCATTTT.